This T cell receptor beta chain was sequenced for a study of T cell responses to AZD1222 COVID-19 vaccine (dated by TCRdb to the early 2020s). With regard to the full study: TCR sequencing was performed for 230 to 250 trial participants, of whom about 200 were given two doses of AZD1222 and some 25 were given two doses of MenACWY control vaccine. Trial participants were enrolled by age into subgroups of 18-55, 56-69 and 70-plus years, and roughly 150, 30 and 60 TCR-sequenced participants, respectively, were included in these subgroups. Broader findings and caveats from the paper: After two AZD1222 doses, spike-specific TCR breadth and depth were significantly higher than at day 0 and than in MenACWY recipients. Because no day 14 peak-response samples were available, repertoires were characterized only after the peak T cell response. Participants were mostly white British and included more females than males, and it was suggested by the authors that clonal diversity may have been underestimated. Epitopes outside the regions mutated in the B.1.351 and B.1.1.7 variants were reportedly recognized by nearly half of the unique spike-specific TCRs. CD4 TCRs associated with the vaccine covered the entire spike protein, and the dominant responses were in regions 160-218 and 743-854. Conclusions about previously exposed vaccinees are limited, since just five or six AZD1222 recipients were seropositive for SARS-CoV-2 at baseline. The 56-69-year group was small, and its depth increase did not reach significance, likely because of low power.

The CDR3 regions of human TCRbeta chains were subjected to immunosequencing. Processing in the source paper ran as follows. TCRs in the repertoires were matched against a reference library of SARS-CoV-2-specific TCRs that had been generated with the MIRA antigen-specificity platform. Breadth meant the fraction of unique TCRs that were SARS-CoV-2-associated, whereas depth meant the fraction of total T cells that were SARS-CoV-2-associated. Using the MIRA data, each spike-specific TCR was mapped to the spike region that the TCR reacts to and placed in a CD4 or CD8 class. Log10-transformed breadth and depth values were compared by one-way ANOVA with Sidak's multiple comparisons tests. Not all clones reach the TCRdb copy of this immuneACCESS table, which keeps in-frame sequences only. Checked studies attribute under half of the gap to unresolved V genes and leave the rest unexplained. The V and J calls and the clone size are those of that table, but D and trimming were determined from the DNA. For this sample there are about 120,000 clones; about 88% appear just once. The ten largest clones take up roughly 3.8% of the sample.

This clone was observed once. The antigen it recognizes is unknown. No much larger clone exists at a distance of one base, and base qualities are not known. The time point label corresponds to: about 28 days (+/-7) after the second vaccine dose. AZD1222 recipients with second doses at about 4 weeks or about 12 weeks were pooled, because spike-specific TCR depth and breadth did not differ between schedules. Samples from vaccinated people were obtained from the UK trials COV001 and COV002, which included a single-blind randomized controlled phase 2/3 trial of AZD1222 (ChAdOx1 nCoV-19) in healthy adults. For TCRbeta chain sequencing, PBMC samples from trial participants were taken at day 0 and at day 28 after the second dose. V trim: 6 bases; J trim: 5 bases; unmatched bases: 7. CDR1 and CDR2, per the germline V gene, are LGHNA and YSLEER. Taken from cysteine to phenylalanine, the CDR3 has 15 residues. Only the CDR3 portion is preserved as DNA: 45 bases, with reading frame beginning at the first base.

This sample comprised peripheral blood, obtained 28 days after the second AZD1222 dose. This TCR came from an adult who received the AZD1222 COVID-19 vaccine. This chain is built from TRBV4-3 and TRBJ2-1; the central 10 bases match TRBD1. The nucleotide sequence is TGCGCCAGCAGTCGTACCGGGACAGGGGACAATGAGCAGTTCTTC. This gives the protein CASSRTGTGDNEQFF.